The sequence of this T cell receptor (beta chain) was determined in a study of blood T cells in healthy people across ages. Study-wide results and caveats: The long-lived group displayed more naive CD4+ cells, plus higher diversity, than the aged donors did.

For the second PCR, which ran for about 7 to 12 cycles, a sample-barcoded 5' primer and a J-beta primer mix were used. TCRdb processed the 5' RACE reads anew with MiXCR; each CDR3 protein has one entry. In the table there are fewer than 2 million distinct CDR3 sequences, about two fifths of which are singletons. The CDR3 has 16 amino acids. V shed 5 bases and J shed 1 base, with 17 bases lying between them. The germline V gene encodes CDR1 SEHNR and CDR2 FQNEAQ (reference sequence). In this sample, this clonotype turned up a few times. As yet, its antigen is unknown. This chain joins TRBV7-9 and TRBJ1-2; TRBD1 might be the D (5 bases). Sequencing was carried out using blood. This clonotype originated in a human donor in good health. The CDR3: CASSLAGTVGNYGYTF. As DNA, the CDR3 is TGTGCCAGCAGCCTCGCCGGGACGGTCGGTAACTATGGCTACACCTTC.